This TCR beta chain emerged from a study of blood T cell repertoires in COVID-19. Background on the study: The cDNA or gDNA used as material had been derived from T cells, B-cell-depleted T cells, or PBMCs.

The V and J ends lost 1 base and 4 bases respectively, with 8 bases between them. The germline CDR1 and CDR2 sequences are MGHRA and YSYEKL. The CDR3 consists of 14 residues. Here immunoSEQ multiplex PCR was the method, and the copy in TCRdb shows in-frame clones only, minus some. The sample has 110,000 to 150,000 clones; 81% are singletons. The sequence was obtained from a human donor in a cohort sampled during active COVID-19. Sequencing was performed on peripheral blood. The rearrangement links TRBV4-1 to TRBJ2-1; weak D call: TRBD2 (6 bases). CDR3 DNA sequence: TGCGCCAGCAGCCAAGGACTAGGTTACAATGAGCAGTTCTTC. This sequence encodes CASSQGLGYNEQFF.